Described below is a single TCR beta chain sequence and its context. Its antigen is still unknown. The data belong to a study of cytomegalovirus exposure and HLA in healthy donors. Overall study findings and caveats: Later analysis demonstrated an association between a missense DCLRE1C variant and TCR beta V- and J-gene trimming. Presence/absence analyses assumed roughly uniform sequencing depth across donors, which may not hold. Prediction of most subjects' HLA-A and HLA-B alleles by TCR beta sequences was reportedly accurate. Listed as cytomegalovirus-associated were around 160 TCR beta chains.

Per germline, CDR1 MNHNS and CDR2 SASEGT. This CDR3 is 14 amino acids long. V shed 2 bases and J shed 1 base, with 8 bases lying between them. A multiplex PCR was run with 60 Vbeta primers and 13 Jbeta primers. Profiled with immunoSEQ multiplex PCR; TCRdb holds only in-frame clones, not every one. Among about 180,000 clones, around 80% were seen once, and the ten largest hold about 0.72%. Sequenced input: PBMCs. The TCR sequence derives from a woman between 40 and 50 years old in good health and CMV-seronegative. The V call is TRBV6-1, the J call TRBJ1-1; unclear D gene. As DNA, the CDR3 is TGTGCCAGCAGTGAAATAGCTAGGAACACTGAAGCTTTCTTT. Translating it yields CASSEIARNTEAFF.